The 30 T cell receptor beta chains below all came from one sample that was sequenced in a study of neoadjuvant anti-PD-1 for oral cavity cancer. Method: immunoSEQ multiplex PCR; TCRdb's copy keeps in-frame clones and lacks some. The sample includes under 85,000 clones, approximately 80% of them seen just once. Sample: PBMCs, taken before nivolumab (anti-PD-1) treatment. The receptors here all came from a person between 40 and 80 years old with oral cavity squamous cell carcinoma.

This chain connects TRBV2 to TRBJ2-5, with 14 bases matching TRBD2. V was pared by 6 bases and J by 4 bases, with 4 bases of the junction left unmatched. Germline V gives CDR1 SNHLY, CDR2 FYNNEI. The CDR3 is 15 residues long. CDR3 sequence (DNA): TGTGCCAGCAGCCAAGGACTAGCGGGAGGAGAGACCCAGTACTTC. Amino acid sequence: CASSQGLAGGETQYF.

The gene calls are TRBV5-1 and TRBJ2-3; TRBD2 aligns across 8 bases. The ends lost 6 bases at V and 4 bases at J; junction bases unmatched: 10. This CDR3 comprises 15 residues. Germline V CDR1 and CDR2: SGHRS, YFSETQ. Here the CDR3 reads CASMGRAGVSDTQYF. CDR3 in DNA: TGCGCCAGCATGGGTCGAGCGGGAGTATCAGATACGCAGTATTTT.

The V gene is TRBV5-1, the J gene TRBJ2-7; the match to TRBD2 covers 11 bases. Germline V gene sequence: CDR1 SGHRS, CDR2 YFSETQ. V was clipped by 5 bases and J by 6 bases; unmatched bases: 13. The length of the CDR3 is 16 residues. The CDR3 DNA sequence: TGCGCCAGCAGAGACCGACTAGCGGGGACCGTCGGCGAGCAGTACTTC. This encodes CASRDRLAGTVGEQYF. The full variable domain, in which reference TRBV5-1 and TRBJ2-7 provide the parts outside the CDR3, is KAGVTQTPRYLIKTRGQQVTLSCSPISGHRSVSWYQQTPGQGLQFLFEYFSETQRNKGNFPGRFSGRQFSNSRSEMNVSTLELGDSALYLCASRDRLAGTVGEQYFGPGTRLTVT.

The V call is TRBV30, the J call TRBJ2-1; D not certain. Germline V gene lookup returns CDR1 GTSNPN and CDR2 SVGIG (reference sequence). The ends were cut back, 3 bases at V and 2 bases at J, with 14 bases in the middle. CDR3 length: 15 residues. CDR3 loop: CAWSTMSNPYNEQFF. The CDR3 region has the DNA TGTGCCTGGAGCACGATGTCTAACCCCTACAATGAGCAGTTCTTC.

In this sample, this clone turned up once. The V gene is TRBV10-1, the J gene TRBJ2-7; 12 bases are a match to TRBD2. J gave up 6 bases and V 6 bases, and 12 bases lay outside the gene matches. The CDR3 is 16 amino acids. Germline loops: CDR1 WNHNN, CDR2 SYGVQD (reference sequence). The CDR3 bases are TGCGCCAGCAGACTTACGACTAGCGGGAGTGGTGGCGAGCAGTACTTC. This gives the protein CASRLTTSGSGGEQYF.

The chain uses TRBV7-8 and TRBJ2-7, with 9 bases matching TRBD1. Per the germline V gene, CDR1 is SGHVS and CDR2 is FQNEAQ. V was pared by 6 bases and J by 2 bases, with 8 bases of the junction left unmatched. CDR3 length: 15 residues. The CDR3 protein is CASSRTGTGPYEQYF. CDR3 sequence (DNA): TGTGCCAGCAGTCGTACCGGGACAGGGCCCTACGAGCAGTACTTC.

This chain joins TRBV10-2 and TRBJ2-1, with 7 nucleotides matching TRBD2. Per germline, CDR1 WSHSY and CDR2 SAAADI. This CDR3 contains 13 residues. The CDR3 nucleotides are TGCGCTTCCGGGCGGGAGTTCTACAATGAGCAGTTCTTC. It specifies CASGREFYNEQFF.

The chain combines TRBV29-1 with TRBJ2-7; D may be TRBD1 (5 bases). The CDR3 consists of 12 residues. Germline values: CDR1 SQVTM, CDR2 ANQGSEA. V was shortened by 5 bases and J by 1 base, with 9 bases between the two germline ends. CDR3 bases: TGCAGCGTTCAATCAGGGTCCTACGAGCAGTACTTC. Residues: CSVQSGSYEQYF.

The chain carries TRBV7-8 and TRBJ2-7; 7 nucleotides align to TRBD1. Germline trimming cut 6 bases from V and 2 bases from J; bases unmatched to any gene: 4. Germline V gene sequence: CDR1 SGHVS, CDR2 FQNEAQ. The length of the CDR3 is 13 residues. The CDR3 DNA reads as TGTGCCAGCAGTCGGGACAGAACCTACGAGCAGTACTTC. It translates to CASSRDRTYEQYF.

In DNA form, the CDR3 reads TGTGCCAGCAGTTATGTGACAGGGAACACCGGGGAGCTGTTTTTT. Translating it yields CASSYVTGNTGELFF. The chain recombines TRBV6-6 with TRBJ2-2; D possibly corresponds to TRBD1 (6 bases). CDR1 is MNHNY and CDR2 is SVGAGI in the germline V gene (reference sequence). Trimming shortened V by 3 bases and J by 1 base, and 9 bases separated the two germline ends. The length of the CDR3 is 15 residues.

The J gene is TRBJ2-2, the V gene TRBV19; D unclear. V was clipped by 1 base and J by 6 bases, with 12 bases between them. CDR1 is LNHDA, CDR2 SQIVND, per germline (reference sequence). The CDR3 length is 15 residues. The CDR3 coding sequence is TGTGCCAGTAGTATAGTCGCTCAAATGGCCGGGGAGCTGTTTTTT. It codes for CASSIVAQMAGELFF.

The rearrangement links TRBV30 to TRBJ2-7; D unresolved. V was trimmed by 0 bases and J by 3 bases, leaving 6 bases between them. This CDR3 region has 12 residues. Germline loops: CDR1 GTSNPN, CDR2 SVGIG (reference sequence). The CDR3 is CAWSVQLYEQYF. In nucleotides, the CDR3 is TGTGCCTGGAGTGTACAACTCTACGAGCAGTACTTC. Together with reference TRBV30 and TRBJ2-7, the CDR3 gives the full variable domain: SQTIHQWPATLVQPVGSPLSLECTVEGTSNPNLYWYRQAAGRGLQLLFYSVGIGQISSEVPQNLSASRPQDRQFILSSKKLLLSDSGFYLCAWSVQLYEQYFGPGTRLTVT.

This clone was counted once. The chain links TRBV5-1 to TRBJ2-5; D may be TRBD1 (6 bases). From germline, CDR1 is SGHRS and CDR2 YFSETQ. The CDR3 runs to 16 residues. V was shortened by 4 bases and J by 2 bases, with 18 bases between the two germline ends. CDR3 in amino acids: CASSPTPGHQQETQYF. The CDR3 coding sequence is TGCGCCAGCAGCCCTACCCCGGGACACCAACAAGAGACCCAGTACTTC.

The chain has TRBV5-8 and TRBJ2-1; D is unresolved. Germline V lookup: CDR1 SGHTS, CDR2 YDEGEE. V gave up 3 bases and J gave up 3 bases, with 10 bases separating them. CDR3 length equals 14 residues. The CDR3 loop is CASSSVNSYNEQFF. The CDR3 DNA is TGTGCCAGCAGCTCTGTGAACAGCTACAATGAGCAGTTCTTC.

A few counts support this clone. The DNA of the CDR3 is TGTGCCAGCAGTTACTCACACAACGAGCAGTACTTC. Its translation is CASSYSHNEQYF. This chain uses TRBV6-6 with TRBJ2-7; D unclear. The CDR3 is 12 residues long. The V gene's germline CDR1 is MNHNY and CDR2 SVGAGI (reference sequence). V was cut by 0 bases and J by 5 bases, with 5 bases left in between.

The chain joins TRBV5-1 to TRBJ2-7; D might be TRBD2 (7 bases). Trimming left V 0 bases short and J 8 bases short, with 12 bases between. CDR1 is SGHRS, CDR2 YFSETQ, per germline. This CDR3 contains 13 residues. The CDR3 coding sequence is TGCGCCAGCAGCTTGGATGGCGGGGGCCAGCAGTACTTC. Protein product: CASSLDGGGQQYF.

The CDR3 region is CASSTDLLGGETQYF. Here the CDR3 DNA reads TGTGCCAGCAGCACGGACCTTCTCGGAGGGGAGACCCAGTACTTC. The gene calls are TRBV9 and TRBJ2-5, with D possibly TRBD2 on 6 matching bases. CDR3 length: 15 amino acids. CDR1 and CDR2 (germline): SGDLS, YYNGEE. V was cut by 4 bases and J by 5 bases, with 18 bases left in between.

This chain joins TRBV14 and TRBJ1-1; weak D call: TRBD1 (6 bases). V lost 4 bases to trimming and J lost 0 bases, with 12 bases between them. The germline V gene has CDR1 SGHDN and CDR2 FVKESK. CDR3 length equals 15 residues. This CDR3 reads CASSRRGGMNTEAFF. The DNA for the CDR3 is TGTGCCAGCAGCCGAAGGGGGGGCATGAACACTGAAGCTTTCTTT.

The chain links TRBV27 to TRBJ1-3; D gene ambiguous. Germline assignment: CDR1 MNHEY and CDR2 SMNVEV (reference sequence). The V end was cut by 7 bases, the J end by 5 bases, with 12 bases between. The CDR3 extends over 13 amino acids. The CDR3 sequence is CASIGQDRNTIYF. DNA of the CDR3: TGTGCCAGCATCGGCCAAGACAGAAACACCATATATTTT.

The chain carries TRBV4-1 and TRBJ1-5, with TRBD1 matching 7 bases. V was clipped by 4 bases and J by 3 bases; unmatched bases: 3. Germline V gives CDR1 MGHRA, CDR2 YSYEKL. This CDR3 is 14 amino acids long. The DNA of the CDR3 is TGCGCCAGCAGCCCGCAGGGGGTCAATCAGCCCCAGCATTTT. Protein product: CASSPQGVNQPQHF.

The rearrangement joins TRBV6-1 to TRBJ1-3; no firm D call. The CDR3 extends over 20 amino acids. V lost 0 bases and J lost 0, with 21 bases in between. CDR1 is MNHNS and CDR2 is SASEGT in the germline V gene. The chain's CDR3 is CASSEAMGIQPGFSGNTIYF. CDR3 sequence (DNA): TGTGCCAGCAGTGAAGCGATGGGGATACAGCCCGGATTCTCTGGAAACACCATATATTTT.

In its sample, this clone ranks as medium-sized. The rearrangement joins TRBV6-1 to TRBJ1-2, with D unresolved. The CDR3 is made up of 12 amino acids. The germline gives CDR1 MNHNS, CDR2 SASEGT. V lost 8 bases and J 8 bases, leaving 15 bases between the germline ends. In DNA, the CDR3 is TGTGCCAGCCCCTGGAGGGTGTGGGGCTACACCTTC. Protein: CASPWRVWGYTF.

Written as DNA, the CDR3 is TGTGCCAGCCTCCCGGACAGGGGGCGATACGAGCAGTACTTC. Its translation is CASLPDRGRYEQYF. This chain connects TRBV5-4 to TRBJ2-7; TRBD1 agrees at 11 bases. Germline V gene lookup returns CDR1 SGHNT and CDR2 YYREEE (reference sequence). V was pared by 7 bases and J by 4 bases, with 7 bases of the junction left unmatched. The CDR3 covers 14 residues.

This chain joins TRBV4-1 and TRBJ1-2; perhaps TRBD1 as D (5 bases). Germline V gene lookup returns CDR1 MGHRA and CDR2 YSYEKL. CDR3 length equals 15 residues. Deletions cut 1 base from V and 2 bases from J, with 11 bases between. The CDR3 DNA reads as TGCGCCAGCAGCCAAGTAAACAAGGGGAACTATGGCTACACCTTC. Translated: CASSQVNKGNYGYTF.

V and J are TRBV5-4 and TRBJ2-3; D remains ambiguous. V was clipped by 0 bases and J by 2 bases, with 4 bases between them. CDR3 length: 13 amino acids. The germline V gene encodes CDR1 SGHNT and CDR2 YYREEE (reference sequence). CDR3 protein: CASSLAHTDTQYF. DNA of the CDR3: TGTGCCAGCAGCTTGGCCCACACAGATACGCAGTATTTT.

The V call is TRBV19, the J call TRBJ1-5, with unresolved D. The germline V gene encodes CDR1 LNHDA and CDR2 SQIVND (reference sequence). V shed 4 bases and J shed 1 base, with 8 bases lying between them. CDR3 length equals 14 residues. CDR3 region: CASSTVASNQPQHF. In nucleotides, the CDR3 is TGTGCCAGTAGTACCGTCGCCAGCAATCAGCCCCAGCATTTT.

The V gene is TRBV19, the J gene TRBJ1-2, with D maybe TRBD1 (6 bases). Germline V lookup: CDR1 LNHDA, CDR2 SQIVND (reference sequence). V was cut by 6 bases and J by 4 bases, with 21 bases left in between. This CDR3 has 16 amino acids. The CDR3 DNA reads as TGTGCCAGTAGCCTGGGGGCGTTGGGGAAGAGCTATGGCTACACCTTC. Amino acids: CASSLGALGKSYGYTF.

The CDR3 loop is CASSAAGPRANVLTF. In DNA, the CDR3 is TGTGCCAGCAGCGCAGCCGGGCCTCGGGCCAACGTCCTGACTTTC. The chain is built from TRBV6-1 and TRBJ2-6; D uncertain. The CDR3 length is 15 residues. Germline V gene lookup returns CDR1 MNHNS and CDR2 SASEGT. V shed 6 bases and J shed 5 bases, with 14 bases lying between them.

The genes are TRBV19 and TRBJ2-2; the match to TRBD2 covers 9 bases. The CDR3 has 14 amino acids. The V gene's germline CDR1 is LNHDA and CDR2 SQIVND (reference sequence). Unmatched junction bases numbered 4, after V lost 9 bases and J lost 2 bases. The CDR3 protein is CASKRGVNTGELFF. In DNA form, the CDR3 reads TGTGCCAGCAAGCGGGGGGTTAACACCGGGGAGCTGTTTTTT.

This rearrangement joins TRBV5-4 to TRBJ2-5; D is possibly TRBD1 (5 bases). The CDR3 spans 15 residues. Trimming pared 0 bases from V and 0 bases from J, leaving 9 bases between. From germline, CDR1 is SGHNT and CDR2 YYREEE (reference sequence). CDR3 DNA sequence: TGTGCCAGCAGCTTGGATCAGGGAAACCAAGAGACCCAGTACTTC. It translates to CASSLDQGNQETQYF.